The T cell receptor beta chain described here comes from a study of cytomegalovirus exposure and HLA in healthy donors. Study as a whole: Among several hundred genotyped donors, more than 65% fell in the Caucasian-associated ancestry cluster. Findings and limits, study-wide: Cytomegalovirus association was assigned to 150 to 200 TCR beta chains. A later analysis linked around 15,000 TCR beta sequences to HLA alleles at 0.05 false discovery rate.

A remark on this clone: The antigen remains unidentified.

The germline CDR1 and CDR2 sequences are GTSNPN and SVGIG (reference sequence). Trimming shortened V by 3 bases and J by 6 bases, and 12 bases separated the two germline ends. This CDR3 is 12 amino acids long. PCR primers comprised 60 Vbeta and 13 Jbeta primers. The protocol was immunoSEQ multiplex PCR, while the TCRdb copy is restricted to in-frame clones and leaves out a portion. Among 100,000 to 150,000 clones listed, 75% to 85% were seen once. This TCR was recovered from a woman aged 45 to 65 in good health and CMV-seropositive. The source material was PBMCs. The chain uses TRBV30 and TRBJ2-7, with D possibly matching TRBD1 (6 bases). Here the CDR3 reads CAWRTGVLEQYF. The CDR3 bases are TGTGCCTGGAGGACAGGCGTACTCGAGCAGTACTTC.